The sequence of this T cell receptor (beta chain) was determined in a study of human T cells and chemical hapten exposure. Noted time point: patch test 1, 2 weeks after DPC sensitization. Stated treatment: therapeutic diphenylcyclopropenone sensitization with weekly scalp DPC. Using its own MiXCR run on the RACE reads, TCRdb lists one record per CDR3 protein. In the table there are about 80,000 distinct CDR3 sequences, approximately 10% of which are singletons. Trimming stripped 5 bases from V and 5 bases from J, with 10 bases between. Germline-derived CDR1 and CDR2 are LNHDA and SQIVND (reference sequence). This CDR3 spans 13 amino acids. There are a few counts of this clonotype.

The chain is built from TRBV19 and TRBJ1-5; D gene ambiguous. The sequences come from whole blood, collected in connection with sensitization to the hapten diphenylcyclopropenone (DPC). This TCR was recovered from a woman aged 45-59 years with alopecia areata. Some clones in this sample may be carry-over from other donors' samples. CDR3 in DNA: TGTGCCAGTAGTCCCAGGCCTTATCAGCCCCAGCATTTT. Translated, it gives CASSPRPYQPQHF.